The TCR beta chain under discussion was sequenced for a study of T cell repertoires in aging, cancer and after chemotherapy. Looking at the study overall: Six age groups, ranging from 30 or younger to 70 or older, included the donors. About 9.1 million TCR reads were in the whole dataset. Study-wide points: Rebound thymic output was suggested by rising median generation probability during chemotherapy in each cancer cohort. Untreated cancer patients had significantly lower blood TCR diversity than age-matched healthy donors.

Multiplex touch-down PCR with TRB-A/B primers amplified rearranged V-D-J TRB sequences. Each CDR3 protein is one row after TCRdb ran MiXCR on the multiplex PCR reads. Of some 10,000 distinct CDR3 sequences in the sample, 35% to 45% were seen once. Worth noting for this clonotype: The antigen is unknown.

Peripheral blood genomic DNA, not sorted cells or RNA, was the template. CDR3 size: 16 residues. The germline CDR1 and CDR2 sequences are LNHDA and SQIVND (reference sequence). V shed 1 base, J shed 4 bases, and the junction held 9 bases outside the gene matches. V is TRBV19 and J is TRBJ2-5; 7 bases fit TRBD1. Sequenced: blood. The TCR comes from a human donor in good health. CDR3 coding DNA: TGTGCCAGTAGTATAGCCGCAGGGGGAATAGGAGAGACCCAGTACTTC. Protein: CASSIAAGGIGETQYF.